This TCR beta chain was obtained from a study of cytomegalovirus exposure and HLA in healthy donors. Study-level findings and limits: When analyzed later, a missense DCLRE1C variant was found to be linked to TCR beta V- and J-gene trimming.

This clone showed up just once. Antigen unknown. The study ran its PCR with 60 Vbeta and 13 Jbeta primers. The assay was immunoSEQ multiplex PCR, and TCRdb's table has in-frame clones only and misses some. The sample has fewer than 200,000 clones, just over 70% seen once; the top ten hold around 2.3%. CDR3 size: 16 residues. Deletions cut 5 bases from V and 5 bases from J, with 21 bases between. Per the germline V gene, CDR1 is KGHSH and CDR2 is LQKENI. The chain is built from TRBV18 and TRBJ1-1; weak D call: TRBD1 (5 bases). The sequence was collected from a human donor in good health. Input material: PBMCs. CDR3 residues: CASSSNEAGRSTEAFF. CDR3 nucleotides: TGTGCCAGCTCATCGAACGAGGCAGGGCGTTCGACTGAAGCTTTCTTT.